This TCR beta chain was documented in a study of T cell responses to AZD1222 COVID-19 vaccine. Looking at the study overall: Combined were second doses at about 4 or about 12 weeks.

Using immunoSEQ multiplex PCR, the repertoire was profiled, and TCRdb retains in-frame clones only, with some absent. The sample lists about 130,000 clones, around nine tenths occurring once. Regarding the study as a whole: Unmutated regions of variants are reportedly targeted by nearly half of spike-specific TCRs. A mostly white British donor set with more females was recruited, and clonal diversity was possibly underestimated. Of the AZD1222 recipients, only 5 or 6 were seropositive at baseline.

Notes on this clone: What it binds is not known.

The sequence derives from an adult in good health. The material sequenced was peripheral blood, taken on day 0 of AZD1222 vaccination.

The CDR3 loop is CASSLNRAGYTF. The CDR3 nucleotides read TGTGCCAGCAGCTTAAACAGGGCTGGCTACACCTTC. The chain links TRBV6-5 to TRBJ1-2; possibly TRBD1 for D (6 bases). The V and J ends lost 6 bases and 7 bases respectively, with 12 bases between them. This CDR3 region has 12 residues. Germline V gene data show CDR1 as MNHEY and CDR2 as SVGAGI.